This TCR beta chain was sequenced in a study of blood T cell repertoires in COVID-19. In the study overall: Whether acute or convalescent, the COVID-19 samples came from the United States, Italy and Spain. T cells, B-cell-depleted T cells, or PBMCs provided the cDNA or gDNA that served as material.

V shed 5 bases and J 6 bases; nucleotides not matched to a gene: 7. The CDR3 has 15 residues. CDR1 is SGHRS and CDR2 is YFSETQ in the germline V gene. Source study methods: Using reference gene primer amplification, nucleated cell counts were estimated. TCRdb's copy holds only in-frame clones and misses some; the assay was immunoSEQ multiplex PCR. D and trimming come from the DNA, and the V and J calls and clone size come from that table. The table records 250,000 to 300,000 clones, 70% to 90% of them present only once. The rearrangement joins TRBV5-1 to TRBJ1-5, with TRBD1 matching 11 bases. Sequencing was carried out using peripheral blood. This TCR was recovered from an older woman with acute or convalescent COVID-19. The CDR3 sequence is CASRRTGGEGQPQHF. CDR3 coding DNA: TGCGCCAGCAGGAGGACAGGGGGCGAAGGTCAGCCCCAGCATTTT.